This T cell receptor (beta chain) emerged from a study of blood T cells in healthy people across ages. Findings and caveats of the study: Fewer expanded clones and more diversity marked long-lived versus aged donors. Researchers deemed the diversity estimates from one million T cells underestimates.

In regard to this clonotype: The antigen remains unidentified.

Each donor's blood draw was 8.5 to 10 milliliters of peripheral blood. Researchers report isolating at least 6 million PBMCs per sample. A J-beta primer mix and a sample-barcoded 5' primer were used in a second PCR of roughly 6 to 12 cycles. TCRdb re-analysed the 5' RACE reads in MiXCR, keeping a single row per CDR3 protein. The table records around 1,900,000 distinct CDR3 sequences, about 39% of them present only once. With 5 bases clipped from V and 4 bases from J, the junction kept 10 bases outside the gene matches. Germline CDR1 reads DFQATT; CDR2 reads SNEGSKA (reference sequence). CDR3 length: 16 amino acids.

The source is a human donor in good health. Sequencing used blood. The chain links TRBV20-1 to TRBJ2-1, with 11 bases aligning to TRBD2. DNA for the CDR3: TGCAGTGCTCTCTCCGGGACTAGCGGAATTTACAATGAGCAGTTCTTC. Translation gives CSALSGTSGIYNEQFF.